A single sample is the source of the 14 T cell receptor beta chains below, sequenced in a study of technical replicates of blood from several donors. Clones were read by immunoSEQ multiplex PCR, and TCRdb kept only the in-frame ones, dropping some. The profile shows more than 65,000 clones, around 95% of them singletons. The specimen was T cells isolated from PBMCs. The source of these receptors is a human donor in good health.

The V gene is TRBV5-6, the J gene TRBJ2-7, with unresolved D. CDR3 length equals 13 residues. V shed 2 bases and J shed 0 bases, with 6 bases lying between them. The V gene's germline CDR1 is SGHDT and CDR2 YYEEEE. The CDR3 here is CASSFLSSYEQYF. CDR3 bases: TGTGCCAGCAGCTTTCTAAGCTCCTACGAGCAGTACTTC.

This chain joins TRBV7-9 and TRBJ1-2; D is unresolved. Germline V gene sequence: CDR1 SEHNR, CDR2 FQNEAQ (reference sequence). CDR3 size: 15 residues. V lost 1 base and J 5 bases, leaving 14 bases between the germline ends. The CDR3 here is CASSLEVWASYGYTF. The CDR3 nucleotides are TGTGCCAGCAGCTTAGAGGTTTGGGCATCGTATGGCTACACCTTC. Filled out from reference TRBV7-9 and TRBJ1-2, the complete variable domain reads DTGVSQNPRHKITKRGQNVTFRCDPISEHNRLYWYRQTLGQGPEFLTYFQNEAQLEKSRLLSDRFSAERPKGSFSTLEIQRTEQGDSAMYLCASSLEVWASYGYTFGSGTRLTVV.

This chain connects TRBV11-3 to TRBJ2-3; 7 bases line up with TRBD1. The CDR3 is 15 residues long. Germline CDR1 and CDR2: SGHNT and YENEEA. Losses at the gene ends were 5 bases for V and 4 bases for J; bases not matched to a gene: 9. The DNA for the CDR3 is TGTGCCAGCAGCACTAACCGACAGGGACCAGATACGCAGTATTTT. Translating it yields CASSTNRQGPDTQYF.

The chain carries TRBV11-3 and TRBJ1-2; 11 bases fit TRBD1. The CDR3 totals 14 residues. Unmatched junction bases numbered 6, after V lost 5 bases and J lost 7 bases. Germline CDR1 and CDR2: SGHNT and YENEEA. The CDR3 protein is CASSLPGTGGGYTF. The CDR3 bases are TGTGCCAGCAGCCTCCCCGGGACAGGGGGTGGCTACACCTTC.

The chain combines TRBV9 with TRBJ1-2; D ambiguous. Germline V gene data show CDR1 as SGDLS and CDR2 as YYNGEE. V lost 5 bases, J lost 8 bases, and 22 bases lay in between. CDR3 length: 15 residues. The chain's CDR3 is CASSGPGVQATGYTF. For the CDR3, the DNA is TGTGCCAGCAGTGGCCCCGGCGTTCAGGCGACCGGCTACACCTTC.

The V call is TRBV11-2, the J call TRBJ2-7; 7 bases line up with TRBD1. Losses at the gene ends were 2 bases for V and 4 bases for J; bases not matched to a gene: 5. Germline lookup yields CDR1 SGHAT and CDR2 FQNNGV. The CDR3 has 14 residues. Here the CDR3 DNA reads TGTGCCAGCAGCTTACGGGACAGCTTTTACGAGCAGTACTTC. Translation gives CASSLRDSFYEQYF.

The table lists this clone with a count of one. As DNA, the CDR3 is TGTGCCAGCATGAGACTAGCTAGGAATCCCACAGATACGCAGTATTTT. It specifies CASMRLARNPTDTQYF. The V call is TRBV2, the J call TRBJ2-3; 7 bases are shared with TRBD2. The length of the CDR3 is 16 residues. Germline trimming cut 7 bases from V and 2 bases from J; bases unmatched to any gene: 12. Germline values: CDR1 SNHLY, CDR2 FYNNEI.

This chain joins TRBV29-1 and TRBJ1-1; 8 bases line up with TRBD1. Germline loops: CDR1 SQVTM, CDR2 ANQGSEA. This CDR3 comprises 13 residues. V shed 4 bases and J 4 bases; nucleotides not matched to a gene: 5. CDR3 DNA sequence: TGCAGCGTTGCTTGGGACAGGCGCACTGAAGCTTTCTTT. Encoded protein: CSVAWDRRTEAFF.

The V gene is TRBV5-1, the J gene TRBJ1-1; D is possibly TRBD1 (5 bases). Germline V gene data show CDR1 as SGHRS and CDR2 as YFSETQ. Trimming took off 0 bases at V and 9 bases at J, with 9 bases between the two ends. This CDR3 region has 12 residues. The CDR3: CASSLEGFQAFF. Here the CDR3 DNA reads TGCGCCAGCAGCTTGGAGGGGTTTCAAGCTTTCTTT.

The rearrangement joins TRBV4-1 to TRBJ2-5; 7 bases are shared with TRBD1. Per germline, CDR1 MGHRA and CDR2 YSYEKL. The junction had 6 bases not matched to a gene; V was cut back by 1 base and J by 4 bases. This CDR3 region has 15 residues. The CDR3 spells CASSQGDSSGETQYF. The DNA for the CDR3 is TGCGCCAGCAGCCAAGGGGACAGCTCAGGAGAGACCCAGTACTTC.

The chain uses TRBV6-6 and TRBJ2-7, with D possibly TRBD2 on 6 matching bases. This CDR3 region has 12 residues. The V and J ends lost 8 bases and 7 bases respectively, with 15 bases between them. The V gene's germline CDR1 is MNHNY and CDR2 SVGAGI (reference sequence). CDR3 DNA sequence: TGTGCCAGCGGAGGCGGGACCCTTGAGCAGTACTTC. This sequence encodes CASGGGTLEQYF.

The V gene is TRBV5-5, the J gene TRBJ1-4; D is undetermined. CDR1 is SGHKS and CDR2 is YYEKEE in the germline V gene (reference sequence). V lost 6 bases and J 3 bases, leaving 15 bases between the germline ends. The CDR3 is 15 amino acids. The CDR3 coding sequence is TGTGCCAGCACCTTCATCGACACTTCTAATGAAAAACTGTTTTTT. Encoded protein: CASTFIDTSNEKLFF. The full variable domain, with the rest looked up from reference TRBV5-5 and TRBJ1-4, is DAGVTQSPTHLIKTRGQQVTLRCSPISGHKSVSWYQQVLGQGPQFIFQYYEKEERGRGNFPDRFSARQFPNYSSELNVNALLLGDSALYLCASTFIDTSNEKLFFGSGTQLSVL.

V gene TRBV5-8 combines with J gene TRBJ2-7; 9 positions match TRBD1. CDR1 and CDR2 (germline): SGHTS, YDEGEE. This CDR3 has 14 amino acids. Unmatched junction bases numbered 6, after V lost 5 bases and J lost 3 bases. In nucleotides, the CDR3 is TGTGCCAGCAGTTCCGGGACAGGGAACTACGAGCAGTACTTC. Residues: CASSSGTGNYEQYF.

This chain connects TRBV9 to TRBJ2-7; 14 bases align to TRBD2. The CDR3 extends over 16 amino acids. V lost 3 bases and J lost 3; bases outside the gene matches: 5. From germline, CDR1 is SGDLS and CDR2 YYNGEE. The DNA for the CDR3 is TGTGCCAGCAGCGCGGGACTAGCGGGGGCAAACTACGAGCAGTACTTC. It translates to CASSAGLAGANYEQYF. Together with reference TRBV9 and TRBJ2-7, the CDR3 gives the full variable domain: DSGVTQTPKHLITATGQRVTLRCSPRSGDLSVYWYQQSLDQGLQFLIQYYNGEERAKGNILERFSAQQFPDLHSELNLSSLELGDSALYFCASSAGLAGANYEQYFGPGTRLTVT.